Listed below are T cell receptor beta chains from one sample, sequenced in a study of blood T cell repertoires in COVID-19. The protocol was immunoSEQ multiplex PCR, while the TCRdb copy is restricted to in-frame clones and leaves out a portion. The data contain 120,000 or so clones, more than 75% of them seen just once; the ten biggest clones take up 1.5% to 1.7%. Sequencing was carried out using peripheral blood. These receptors were collected from a human donor in a cohort sampled during active COVID-19. The CDR3 runs from the conserved cysteine through the conserved F or W. D genes are given only for firm matches. The size entry is marked missing in some rows and otherwise reads once, few, many or a size class.

j_gene	d_gene	abundance	v_gene	CDR3nt	CDR3aa
TRBJ2-7	TRBD1	-	TRBV5-5	TGTGCCAGCAGCTGGACAGGTGCCGGGGCCCTCTCCTACGAGCAGTACTTC	CASSWTGAGALSYEQYF
TRBJ2-2	TRBD1	-	TRBV29-1	TGCAGCGTGAGAACCGGGACAGGGAACACCGGGGAGCTGTTTTTT	CSVRTGTGNTGELFF
TRBJ2-7	TRBD2	-	TRBV5-4	TGTGCCAGCAGCTTGGATCGAGCGGGGTCGTCCTACGAGCAGTACTTC	CASSLDRAGSSYEQYF
TRBJ1-4	TRBD1	-	TRBV19	TGTGCCAGTAGTCCGCGCGGGACAGGGGGTGAAAAACTGTTTTTT	CASSPRGTGGEKLFF
TRBJ2-5	-	-	TRBV6-1	TGTGCCAGCAGTGAGTCCCACGATCGGGGAGAGACCCAGTACTTC	CASSESHDRGETQYF
TRBJ1-2	TRBD1	-	TRBV6-5	TGTGCCAGCAGCCCGGACAGGATCTATGGCTACACCTTC	CASSPDRIYGYTF
TRBJ2-5	-	-	TRBV7-9	TGTGCCAGCATCACGACGGGGAAAGAGACCCAGTACTTC	CASITTGKETQYF
TRBJ2-7	-	-	TRBV23-1	TGCGCCAGCAGTCTCGGGAGCGTACACGAGCAGTACTTC	CASSLGSVHEQYF
TRBJ2-2	TRBD2	-	TRBV3-1/TRBV3-2	TGTGCCAGCAGCCAAGGCTTTAGCGGGGGCTACACCGGGGAGCTGTTTTTT	CASSQGFSGGYTGELFF
TRBJ1-1	TRBD1	-	TRBV10-2	TGCGCCAGCAGCGATGGACAGGGAGATGAAGCTTTCTTT	CASSDGQGDEAFF
TRBJ1-1	-	-	TRBV28	TGTGCCAGCAACGGCGGGGCCGAGGAACTGAACACTGAAGCTTTCTTT	CASNGGAEELNTEAFF
TRBJ1-1	-	-	TRBV25-1	TGTGCCAGAGCCCCGACAGGTCTGACTGAAGCTTTCTTT	CARAPTGLTEAFF
TRBJ2-1	TRBD2	-	TRBV28	TGTGCCAGCAGCATAAGCGGGGGGGCGTACAATGAGCAGTTCTTC	CASSISGGAYNEQFF
TRBJ2-3	-	once	TRBV19	TGTGCCACCTCTCGCGGGATTAGCACAGATACGCAGTATTTT	CATSRGISTDTQYF
TRBJ2-7	TRBD2	-	TRBV3-1/TRBV3-2	TGTGCCAGCAGCCATCGAACTAGCGGGATAAGCTCCTACGAGCAGTACTTC	CASSHRTSGISSYEQYF
TRBJ2-7	TRBD2	-	TRBV28	TGTGCCAGCAGCCCCCTACTAGCGAACTCCTACGAGCAGTACTTC	CASSPLLANSYEQYF
TRBJ1-1	-	few	TRBV5-1	TGCGCCAGCAGCTTGGGCGGGTTCACTGAAGCTTTCTTT	CASSLGGFTEAFF
TRBJ1-1	TRBD1	-	TRBV13	TGTGCCAGCAGCTCCACAGGGGGACTGGACACTGAAGCTTTCTTT	CASSSTGGLDTEAFF
TRBJ1-1	-	-	TRBV5-4	TGTGCCAGCAGCTTGGAGGAGGGATTGAACACTGAAGCTTTCTTT	CASSLEEGLNTEAFF
TRBJ2-7	TRBD1	-	TRBV10-3	TGTGCCATCAGCTTAGACAGGGCCCTATACGAGCAGTACTTC	CAISLDRALYEQYF
TRBJ2-1	TRBD2	-	TRBV7-9	TGTGCCAGCAGCTTAGGAGGGCCCGAGATCAGCGGGAGGGCCTGTGAGCAGTTCTTC	CASSLGGPEISGRACEQFF
TRBJ2-7	-	-	TRBV27	TGTGCCAGCAGTTTATCACCGGGAGTAGGCTACGAGCAGTACTTC	CASSLSPGVGYEQYF
TRBJ2-7	TRBD2	few	TRBV3-1/TRBV3-2	TGTGCCAGCAGCTCCCGTCATAGCGGCGGGAGCTCCTACGAGCAGTACTTC	CASSSRHSGGSSYEQYF
TRBJ2-5	-	-	TRBV20-1	TGCAGTGCTAGAGTTAGAGAGACCCAGTACTTC	CSARVRETQYF
TRBJ1-6	TRBD1	-	TRBV3-1/TRBV3-2	TGTGCCAGCAGCCACCCGACAGGGAGGAATTCACCCCTCCACTTT	CASSHPTGRNSPLHF
TRBJ1-2	TRBD1	once	TRBV28	TGTGCCAGAACCGGGACAGGGAATGGATTCTATGGGGCGTATGGCTACACCTTC	CARTGTGNGFYGAYGYTF
TRBJ2-1	TRBD2	-	TRBV10-3	TGTGCCATCAGTGACGCGGGAGGGCCGAATGATGAGCAGTTCTTC	CAISDAGGPNDEQFF
TRBJ2-1	-	-	TRBV3-1/TRBV3-2	TGTGCCAGCAGCCAAAATTGGCTGTCCTACAATGAGCAGTTCTTC	CASSQNWLSYNEQFF
TRBJ2-3	-	-	TRBV27	TGTGCCAGCAGTTCATCGGGAGCGCATACGCAGTATTTT	CASSSSGAHTQYF
TRBJ2-5	TRBD1	-	TRBV5-6	TGTGCCAGCAGCTCCAACAGGGGACGAGAGACCCAGTACTTC	CASSSNRGRETQYF
TRBJ2-2	TRBD1	once	TRBV10-1	TGCGCCAGCCCCGGGACAGGGCCCGGGGAGCTGTTTTTT	CASPGTGPGELFF
TRBJ1-2	-	-	TRBV6-1	TGTGCCAGCAGTGAAGGGGCAGAAACTAACTATGGCTACACCTTC	CASSEGAETNYGYTF
TRBJ2-3	TRBD2	-	TRBV4-2	TGTGCCAGCAGCCAGGCCGGGACTAGCAAAACAGATACGCAGTATTTT	CASSQAGTSKTDTQYF
TRBJ1-4	-	-	TRBV7-9	TGTGCCAGCAGCTTAGCAGGGGAGGGGTTTCGCGAAAAACTGTTTTTT	CASSLAGEGFREKLFF
TRBJ2-3	-	-	TRBV27	TGTGCCAGCAGTTTAAGGAGGACCAGCACAGATACGCAGTATTTT	CASSLRRTSTDTQYF
TRBJ2-2	TRBD2	-	TRBV5-4	TGTGCCAGCAGCTTCGCGGGGGAAGGGACCGGGGAGCTGTTTTTT	CASSFAGEGTGELFF
TRBJ2-1	-	-	TRBV18	TGTGCCAGCTCACCTGGGACTTTCGCCCAGTTCTTC	CASSPGTFAQFF
TRBJ2-1	TRBD2	once	TRBV19	TGTGCCAGTAGTATAGGGGGGGGGAATGAGCAGTTCTTC	CASSIGGGNEQFF
TRBJ1-5	-	-	TRBV5-1	TGCGCCAGCAGCCCAGGACTGTCCGGCAATCAGCCCCAGCATTTT	CASSPGLSGNQPQHF
TRBJ1-1	-	-	TRBV19	TGTGCCAGTGGCGCAGGGGTGGGAATGAACACTGAAGCTTTCTTT	CASGAGVGMNTEAFF
TRBJ1-3	-	-	TRBV18	TGTGCCAGCTTAACTGGAAACACCATATATTTT	CASLTGNTIYF